These 5 T cell receptor beta chains were sequenced from one sample in a study of PD-1 blockade in classical Hodgkin lymphoma. Time point of the sample: cycle 4 day 1 (C4D1), after 5 to 7 weeks of nivolumab. Every patient experienced relapse after autologous stem cell transplantation, and brentuximab vedotin exposure varied. Out of thawed PBMCs, magnetic negative selection purified CD4+ T cells. TCRdb's table, derived via immunoSEQ multiplex PCR, lists solely in-frame clones and lacks some. Among tens of thousands of clones, 72% were seen once, and the ten largest hold roughly 1.2%. Here the sequenced sample was CD4+ T cells from blood, taken before the fourth cycle of nivolumab. These receptors originate from a human donor with classical Hodgkin lymphoma.

This sequence joins TRBV19 and TRBJ2-7; D might be TRBD2 (6 bases). Germline loops: CDR1 LNHDA, CDR2 SQIVND (reference sequence). Trimming shortened V by 6 bases and J by 12 bases, and 18 bases separated the two germline ends. This CDR3 spans 12 amino acids. The CDR3 here is CASSVYGGNRYF. The CDR3 DNA sequence: TGTGCCAGTAGCGTTTACGGGGGAAATCGGTACTTC.

The chain recombines TRBV4-2 with TRBJ2-1; D uncertain. Per the germline V gene, CDR1 is LGHNA and CDR2 is YNFKEQ. The germline V and J ends were trimmed by 4 bases and 5 bases, with 12 bases remaining between them. The CDR3 runs 14 residues. CDR3: CASSPEVVHNEQFF. The DNA of the CDR3 is TGTGCCAGCAGCCCAGAGGTTGTACACAATGAGCAGTTCTTC.

The gene calls are TRBV7-2 and TRBJ1-5; 9 nucleotides line up with TRBD1. Germline V gives CDR1 SGHTA, CDR2 FQGNSA. Trimming removed 4 bases from V and 3 bases from J; junction bases left unmatched: 1. The CDR3 is made up of 14 amino acids. This CDR3 reads CASSWTGDNQPQHF. Written as DNA, the CDR3 is TGTGCCAGCAGCTGGACAGGGGACAATCAGCCCCAGCATTTT.

The chain carries TRBV28 and TRBJ1-5; no clear D. CDR3 length: 11 amino acids. V lost 5 bases and J lost 5, with 4 bases in between. Germline CDR1 MDHEN, CDR2 SYDVKM. In DNA form, the CDR3 reads TGTGCCAGCAGTCCCGATCAGCCCCAGCATTTT. The encoded protein is CASSPDQPQHF.

This sequence joins TRBV7-2 and TRBJ2-5; perhaps TRBD2 as D (5 bases). Trimming took 4 bases from V and 5 from J, leaving 14 bases between them. Germline V CDR1 and CDR2: SGHTA, FQGNSA. This CDR3 is built from 14 residues. In DNA form, the CDR3 reads TGTGCCAGCAGCTCCGAGGGCTCGACCGAGACCCAGTACTTC. Its translation is CASSSEGSTETQYF.